These T cell receptor beta chains were read from a single sample in a study of blood T cell repertoires in COVID-19. Sequencing was performed with immunoSEQ multiplex PCR; in TCRdb, only in-frame clones are kept and a portion is missing. This table holds 180,000 or so clones, 80% to 85% found once. Sequenced: peripheral blood. These receptors all stem from a woman older than 75 with COVID-19, enrolled during active disease. The CDR3 runs from the conserved cysteine through the conserved F or W. The order of the fields is J gene, CDR3 length, D gene, clone size, V gene, CDR3 DNA, CDR3 protein. The D gene is left open where the match is weak. Expanded clones are given a class, and other clones once, few, many or no size at all.

j_call: TRBJ2-7
cdr3_length: 15
d_call: TRBD1
clone_size: -
v_call: TRBV9
cdr3_nt: TGTGCCAGCAGCCCTCGAGACAGGGTAGTCAACGAGCAGTACTTC
cdr3_aa: CASSPRDRVVNEQYF

j_call: TRBJ2-5
cdr3_length: 15
d_call: -
clone_size: -
v_call: TRBV3-1/TRBV3-2
cdr3_nt: TGTGCCAGCAGCCAAGCTTTCGCGTTCCAAGAGACCCAGTACTTC
cdr3_aa: CASSQAFAFQETQYF

j_call: TRBJ2-2
cdr3_length: 14
d_call: TRBD2
clone_size: -
v_call: TRBV7-3
cdr3_nt: TGTGCCAGCAGCTTAAGCGGGGGGCCCGGGGAGCTGTTTTTT
cdr3_aa: CASSLSGGPGELFF

j_call: TRBJ1-2
cdr3_length: 14
d_call: -
clone_size: -
v_call: TRBV6-5
cdr3_nt: TGTGCCAGCAGCAAAAAAACTTCCGACTATGGCTACACCTTC
cdr3_aa: CASSKKTSDYGYTF

j_call: TRBJ2-1
cdr3_length: 15
d_call: -
clone_size: -
v_call: TRBV6-6
cdr3_nt: TGTGCCAGCTCCCCGCGGGGACAGCTATACAATGAGCAGTTCTTC
cdr3_aa: CASSPRGQLYNEQFF

j_call: TRBJ2-5
cdr3_length: 13
d_call: -
clone_size: once
v_call: TRBV12-3/TRBV12-4
cdr3_nt: TGTGCCAGCAGGGCGGCCGGACAAGAGACCCAGTACTTC
cdr3_aa: CASRAAGQETQYF

j_call: TRBJ2-2
cdr3_length: 16
d_call: TRBD1
clone_size: -
v_call: TRBV6-2/TRBV6-3
cdr3_nt: TGTGCCAGCAGTCCGGGAAGGGACAGTTACACCGGGGAGCTGTTTTTT
cdr3_aa: CASSPGRDSYTGELFF

j_call: TRBJ2-3
cdr3_length: 13
d_call: -
clone_size: -
v_call: TRBV11-3
cdr3_nt: TGTGCCAGCAGCTGGGCCCTCACAGATACGCAGTATTTT
cdr3_aa: CASSWALTDTQYF

j_call: TRBJ1-6
cdr3_length: 15
d_call: -
clone_size: -
v_call: TRBV5-1
cdr3_nt: TGCGCCAGCAGCTTCGGGACTCAAGCGGGAACACCCCTCCACTTT
cdr3_aa: CASSFGTQAGTPLHF

j_call: TRBJ2-5
cdr3_length: 14
d_call: -
clone_size: -
v_call: TRBV6-5
cdr3_nt: TGTGCCAGCAGGAGGGGGGGTAGCCGAGAGACCCAGTACTTC
cdr3_aa: CASRRGGSRETQYF

j_call: TRBJ2-5
cdr3_length: 14
d_call: TRBD1
clone_size: -
v_call: TRBV5-1
cdr3_nt: TGCGCCAGCAGCTTGTACGGGACAGAAGAGACCCAGTACTTC
cdr3_aa: CASSLYGTEETQYF

j_call: TRBJ2-1
cdr3_length: 16
d_call: -
clone_size: -
v_call: TRBV5-1
cdr3_nt: TGCGCCAGCAGCTCCTCCCGGGACTTCTCCTACAATGAGCAGTTCTTC
cdr3_aa: CASSSSRDFSYNEQFF

j_call: TRBJ2-7
cdr3_length: 16
d_call: TRBD2
clone_size: -
v_call: TRBV28
cdr3_nt: TGTGCCAGCAGTCACGTACAACTAGCGGTCTCCTACGAGCAGTACTTC
cdr3_aa: CASSHVQLAVSYEQYF

j_call: TRBJ2-7
cdr3_length: 11
d_call: TRBD1
clone_size: -
v_call: TRBV6-5
cdr3_nt: TGTGCCAGCAGACAGGGGGACGAGCAGTACTTC
cdr3_aa: CASRQGDEQYF

j_call: TRBJ1-2
cdr3_length: 14
d_call: -
clone_size: -
v_call: TRBV15
cdr3_nt: TGTGCCACCAGCAGAGATACGGCAGGGAATGGCTACACCTTC
cdr3_aa: CATSRDTAGNGYTF

j_call: TRBJ1-1
cdr3_length: 15
d_call: -
clone_size: -
v_call: TRBV18
cdr3_nt: TGTGCCAGCTCACCATCTCCGGGGGGCGAGACTGAAGCTTTCTTT
cdr3_aa: CASSPSPGGETEAFF

j_call: TRBJ2-3
cdr3_length: 14
d_call: -
clone_size: -
v_call: TRBV5-1
cdr3_nt: TGCGCCAGCAGCTTGACCGGGACATCTGATACGCAGTATTTT
cdr3_aa: CASSLTGTSDTQYF

j_call: TRBJ2-2
cdr3_length: 15
d_call: -
clone_size: -
v_call: TRBV11-2
cdr3_nt: TGTGCCAGCAGAGCCCTGCGGGGCCACACCGGGGAGCTGTTTTTT
cdr3_aa: CASRALRGHTGELFF

j_call: TRBJ2-3
cdr3_length: 14
d_call: TRBD1
clone_size: -
v_call: TRBV7-7
cdr3_nt: TGTGCTAGCAGCCAGACAGGGGGAGAGGATACGCAGTATTTT
cdr3_aa: CASSQTGGEDTQYF

j_call: TRBJ2-3
cdr3_length: 10
d_call: -
clone_size: -
v_call: TRBV12-5
cdr3_nt: TGTGCTAGTGCGGGAGATACGCAGTATTTT
cdr3_aa: CASAGDTQYF

j_call: TRBJ2-5
cdr3_length: 13
d_call: -
clone_size: -
v_call: TRBV23-1
cdr3_nt: TGCGCCAGCAGTCGGTACCCGAGGGAGACCCAGTACTTC
cdr3_aa: CASSRYPRETQYF

j_call: TRBJ2-3
cdr3_length: 16
d_call: -
clone_size: -
v_call: TRBV19
cdr3_nt: TGTGCCAGTAGTATTAGTCCCAGGGGTCTAAGGGATACGCAGTATTTT
cdr3_aa: CASSISPRGLRDTQYF

j_call: TRBJ2-6
cdr3_length: 17
d_call: TRBD1
clone_size: -
v_call: TRBV5-1
cdr3_nt: TGCGCCAGCAGCGCCGGACAGGGCTACTCTGGGGCCAACGTCCTGACTTTC
cdr3_aa: CASSAGQGYSGANVLTF

j_call: TRBJ1-1
cdr3_length: 14
d_call: TRBD1
clone_size: -
v_call: TRBV5-5
cdr3_nt: TGTGCCAGCAGCTTGGTAGCAGGGGGCACTGAAGCTTTCTTT
cdr3_aa: CASSLVAGGTEAFF

j_call: TRBJ2-1
cdr3_length: 18
d_call: -
clone_size: -
v_call: TRBV4-1
cdr3_nt: TGCGCCAGCAGCCGAAGATTAGCGCGGGCTGAGCCCTACAATGAGCAGTTCTTC
cdr3_aa: CASSRRLARAEPYNEQFF

j_call: TRBJ2-1
cdr3_length: 17
d_call: TRBD2
clone_size: once
v_call: TRBV4-3
cdr3_nt: TGCGCCAGCAGCCAAGAAGGCGGGGGGTACAAAAACAATGAGCAGTTCTTC
cdr3_aa: CASSQEGGGYKNNEQFF

j_call: TRBJ2-7
cdr3_length: 14
d_call: TRBD2
clone_size: -
v_call: TRBV5-1
cdr3_nt: TGCGCCAGCAGCTTGTCGGGAGGGCTGTACGAGCAGTACTTC
cdr3_aa: CASSLSGGLYEQYF

j_call: TRBJ2-7
cdr3_length: 15
d_call: TRBD2
clone_size: -
v_call: TRBV5-4
cdr3_nt: TGTGCCAGCAGCTCCCTAGCGGGGGGCCGTTACGAGCAGTACTTC
cdr3_aa: CASSSLAGGRYEQYF

j_call: TRBJ1-2
cdr3_length: 14
d_call: TRBD1
clone_size: -
v_call: TRBV5-4
cdr3_nt: TGTGCCAGCAGCATAGGGACAGGATACTATGGCTACACCTTC
cdr3_aa: CASSIGTGYYGYTF

j_call: TRBJ2-4
cdr3_length: 16
d_call: -
clone_size: -
v_call: TRBV2
cdr3_nt: TGTGCCAGCACCGAAGGGCTCGGGCCAGGGGAAAACATTCAGTACTTC
cdr3_aa: CASTEGLGPGENIQYF

j_call: TRBJ1-1
cdr3_length: 14
d_call: -
clone_size: -
v_call: TRBV11-1
cdr3_nt: TGTGCCAGCAGCAAGGACAGCATGAACACTGAAGCTTTCTTT
cdr3_aa: CASSKDSMNTEAFF

j_call: TRBJ2-3
cdr3_length: 16
d_call: -
clone_size: -
v_call: TRBV3-1/TRBV3-2
cdr3_nt: TGTGCCAGCAGCGTCGGACTATCCCCCAGCACAGATACGCAGTATTTT
cdr3_aa: CASSVGLSPSTDTQYF

j_call: TRBJ1-2
cdr3_length: 14
d_call: -
clone_size: -
v_call: TRBV21-1
cdr3_nt: TGTGCCAGCAGCAGCGGGACAGGGATCTATGGCTACACCTTC
cdr3_aa: CASSSGTGIYGYTF

j_call: TRBJ2-2
cdr3_length: 14
d_call: -
clone_size: -
v_call: TRBV18
cdr3_nt: TGTGCCAGCTCCGGTTCGAAGAACACCGGGGAGCTGTTTTTT
cdr3_aa: CASSGSKNTGELFF

j_call: TRBJ2-7
cdr3_length: 15
d_call: TRBD1
clone_size: -
v_call: TRBV7-2
cdr3_nt: TGTGCCAGCAGCCTTAACAGGGGACCCTACTACGAGCAGTACTTC
cdr3_aa: CASSLNRGPYYEQYF

j_call: TRBJ1-1
cdr3_length: 16
d_call: TRBD1
clone_size: -
v_call: TRBV9
cdr3_nt: TGTGCCAGCAGCCACTGGCCGGGACAGAAGAACACTGAAGCTTTCTTT
cdr3_aa: CASSHWPGQKNTEAFF

j_call: TRBJ1-1
cdr3_length: 18
d_call: TRBD1
clone_size: -
v_call: TRBV23-1
cdr3_nt: TGCGCCAGCACCAGAAAACCGGGACAGGGGGCTGGGGTGACTGAAGCTTTCTTT
cdr3_aa: CASTRKPGQGAGVTEAFF

j_call: TRBJ2-7
cdr3_length: 15
d_call: -
clone_size: once
v_call: TRBV5-3
cdr3_nt: TGTGCCAGAAGCTTAGCCCTCACGGGGTTCGACGAGCAGTACTTC
cdr3_aa: CARSLALTGFDEQYF

j_call: TRBJ2-3
cdr3_length: 15
d_call: -
clone_size: few
v_call: TRBV7-8
cdr3_nt: TGTGCCAGCAGCTTTCGTGGTCTAATCACAGATACGCAGTATTTT
cdr3_aa: CASSFRGLITDTQYF

j_call: TRBJ2-7
cdr3_length: 14
d_call: -
clone_size: once
v_call: TRBV7-2
cdr3_nt: TGTGCCAGCAGCTTACGAGTACCGCCCTACGAGCAGTACTTC
cdr3_aa: CASSLRVPPYEQYF

j_call: TRBJ2-7
cdr3_length: 15
d_call: TRBD2
clone_size: few
v_call: TRBV7-2
cdr3_nt: TGTGCCAGCAGCTCTGGACTAGCGGGGGCCTACGAGCAGTACTTC
cdr3_aa: CASSSGLAGAYEQYF

j_call: TRBJ2-5
cdr3_length: 14
d_call: TRBD2
clone_size: -
v_call: TRBV7-2
cdr3_nt: TGTGCCAGCAGCAATAGCGGGAGTCGAGAGACCCAGTACTTC
cdr3_aa: CASSNSGSRETQYF

j_call: TRBJ2-3
cdr3_length: 18
d_call: TRBD2
clone_size: -
v_call: TRBV27
cdr3_nt: TGTGCCAGCACCGAACTAGCGGGGGGGTGGAGCCCCACAGATACGCAGTATTTT
cdr3_aa: CASTELAGGWSPTDTQYF

j_call: TRBJ1-2
cdr3_length: 14
d_call: -
clone_size: -
v_call: TRBV6-5
cdr3_nt: TGTGCCAGCGGGCCGGGACATACTAACTATGGCTACACCTTC
cdr3_aa: CASGPGHTNYGYTF

j_call: TRBJ2-1
cdr3_length: 12
d_call: TRBD1
clone_size: -
v_call: TRBV19
cdr3_nt: TGTGCCAGTAGTCCTAGGGGGACAGGGATTTTCTTC
cdr3_aa: CASSPRGTGIFF

j_call: TRBJ2-7
cdr3_length: 17
d_call: -
clone_size: -
v_call: TRBV28
cdr3_nt: TGTGCCAGCAGTTTGTGGGGGGACAGCCGAACCTCCTACGAGCAGTACTTC
cdr3_aa: CASSLWGDSRTSYEQYF

j_call: TRBJ2-3
cdr3_length: 14
d_call: -
clone_size: -
v_call: TRBV29-1
cdr3_nt: TGCAGCGTTGAAGATTACGACAGGACAGATACGCAGTATTTT
cdr3_aa: CSVEDYDRTDTQYF

j_call: TRBJ2-5
cdr3_length: 14
d_call: TRBD1
clone_size: -
v_call: TRBV5-4
cdr3_nt: TGTGCCAGCAGTGGCAGGGGGCATGGTGAGACCCAGTACTTC
cdr3_aa: CASSGRGHGETQYF

j_call: TRBJ2-4
cdr3_length: 18
d_call: TRBD1
clone_size: once
v_call: TRBV2
cdr3_nt: TGTGCCAGCAGGTCTTGGGTCACAGGGGGCCTAGCCAAAAACATTCAGTACTTC
cdr3_aa: CASRSWVTGGLAKNIQYF

j_call: TRBJ1-6
cdr3_length: 15
d_call: -
clone_size: -
v_call: TRBV18
cdr3_nt: TGTGCCAGCTCGGACCAGAGGGGGTGGGGTTCACCCCTCCACTTT
cdr3_aa: CASSDQRGWGSPLHF

j_call: TRBJ2-1
cdr3_length: 14
d_call: -
clone_size: -
v_call: TRBV7-9
cdr3_nt: TGTGCCAGCAGCTTCAGGGGGGAGTCAAGAAAGCAGTTCTTC
cdr3_aa: CASSFRGESRKQFF

j_call: TRBJ1-4
cdr3_length: 14
d_call: -
clone_size: once
v_call: TRBV19
cdr3_nt: TGTGCCAGTAGGAACCAGGGGTTTAATGAAAAACTGTTTTTT
cdr3_aa: CASRNQGFNEKLFF

j_call: TRBJ2-7
cdr3_length: 12
d_call: -
clone_size: -
v_call: TRBV29-1
cdr3_nt: TGCAGCGTTGGGGACACCTCCTACGAGCAGTACTTC
cdr3_aa: CSVGDTSYEQYF

j_call: TRBJ1-6
cdr3_length: 13
d_call: TRBD1
clone_size: -
v_call: TRBV6-5
cdr3_nt: TGTGCCAGCAGTCCCGGACAGGATTCACCCCTCCACTTT
cdr3_aa: CASSPGQDSPLHF

j_call: TRBJ2-1
cdr3_length: 19
d_call: TRBD2
clone_size: -
v_call: TRBV24-1
cdr3_nt: TGTGCCACCAGTGCGCGCGGGGGGGTGGCCAGGGGGAAGAACAATGAGCAGTTCTTC
cdr3_aa: CATSARGGVARGKNNEQFF